The TCR beta chain described here comes from a study of blood T cell repertoires in COVID-19. At the level of the study: Acute and convalescent COVID-19 samples came from the United States, Italy and Spain. Nucleic acid was either cDNA or gDNA, and it came from T cells, B-cell-depleted T cells, or PBMCs.

Original processing notes: Amplification from reference gene primers served as the basis for estimated nucleated cell counts. TCRdb's table, derived via immunoSEQ multiplex PCR, lists solely in-frame clones and lacks some. V and J calls and clone size are copied from that table; D and trimming were computed from the DNA. In the table there are over 200,000 clones, about 83% of which are singletons. The CDR3 contains 13 residues. Germline V gives CDR1 WNHNN, CDR2 SYGVQD (reference sequence). Trimming cost V 6 bases and J 0 bases, with 6 bases left between them. What was sequenced was peripheral blood. The chain combines TRBV10-1 with TRBJ2-1; weak D call: TRBD2 (6 bases). The sequence was obtained from a man at least 80 years old with acute or convalescent COVID-19. The CDR3 here is CASSGSSYNEQFF. CDR3 coding DNA: TGCGCCAGCAGCGGGAGCTCCTACAATGAGCAGTTCTTC.